This T cell receptor (beta chain) was sequenced for a study of blood T cell repertoires in COVID-19 (dated by TCRdb to about 2020). Context from the whole study: Samples from collaborators originated in the United States, Italy and Spain and spanned both the acute and convalescent phases of COVID-19. The prospective study material was composed of cDNA or gDNA derived from T cells, B-cell-depleted T cells, or PBMCs. Subjects who had been exposed to COVID-19, were actively infected with it, or had recovered from it provided the deeply sampled blood TCRbeta repertoires that made up the dataset. The repertoires were made available in a free public database intended to serve as a resource for research on the immune response to SARS-CoV-2. The samples were drawn from two sources: the first 160 participants of the ongoing ImmuneRACE study, and 950 to 1,500 subjects contributed by 6 global collaborators. A de-identified subject ID, COVID-19 status, age in years and sex were almost always included in the sample metadata. HLA class I and class II types, where available, came from metadata supplied by the sample provider rather than from assay-based typing.

Each collaborating institution followed its own protocols to collect whole blood in K2EDTA tubes. For TCRbeta analysis, collaborator samples were shipped as frozen whole blood, as isolated PBMCs, or as DNA extracted from either sample type. Overall study results and their limits: The quantity of clinical and demographic metadata differed by source and by participant and was supplied without curation.

From cysteine to phenylalanine, the CDR3 is 12 amino acids long. CDR3 DNA only is kept here, 36 bases in frame from base 1. CDR1 LNHDA and CDR2 SQIVND are derived from the germline V gene (reference sequence). A distance of 6 bases separates the germline ends of V and J, which lose 5 bases and 2 bases respectively. TCRbeta CDR3 regions were amplified from genomic DNA using the immunoSEQ Assay, a bias-controlled multiplex PCR. As for how the authors treated the data: Nucleated cell counts per sample were estimated from amplification of reference gene primers within the assay. Sequence reads were collapsed and filtered to measure the absolute abundance of every unique TCRbeta CDR3 rearrangement. For each sample, productive Simpson clonality was calculated as the square root of Simpson's diversity index across productive rearrangements. The clones in this table, taken by TCRdb from immuneACCESS, are in-frame only. Not every clone is retained; where verified, under half of the shortfall comes from an unresolved V gene, and the cause of the rest is unknown. The V and J calls and clone size come from that table; D and trimming were worked out from the DNA. This sample lists about 220,000 clones; about 90% were detected once. The ten largest make up 1.9% of the sample.

There are a few counts of this clone. It has no known antigen specificity. It has no much larger one-base neighbor in the sample; base qualities were not kept. The clonotype was recovered from a man aged 35 to 55 with active or convalescent COVID-19. The chain is assembled from TRBV19 and TRBJ1-1; too little of a D gene remains to name it. The specimen sequenced was peripheral blood. The bases are TGTGCCAGTAGTCCTATAAACACTGAAGCTTTCTTT. Its protein reads: CASSPINTEAFF.